This entry lists 26 T cell receptor beta chains sequenced from one sample in a study of blood T cell repertoires in COVID-19. The table came from immunoSEQ multiplex PCR; TCRdb's copy has only in-frame clones and leaves some out. Here the sample spans around 400,000 clones, more than 70% being singletons. The sequenced sample consisted of peripheral blood. Receptor source: a woman aged 25 to 45 with COVID-19, enrolled during active disease.

The chain uses TRBV6-2 or TRBV6-3 and TRBJ2-3; 7 nucleotides align to TRBD1. CDR1 and CDR2 (germline): MNHEY, SVGEGT. V was pared by 2 bases and J by 14 bases, with 10 bases of the junction left unmatched. The CDR3 runs to 13 residues. For the CDR3, the DNA is TGTGCCAGCAGTTACCAGGGGGTGGTGAACCCGTATTTT. Its translation: CASSYQGVVNPYF.

Comments on this clone: The sample contains more than one DNA sequence encoding this CDR3. Here the CDR3 DNA reads TGCGCCAGCAGCCAAGGGGACAGGTCGAATGAAAAACTGTTTTTT. This translates into CASSQGDRSNEKLFF. V gene TRBV4-3 combines with J gene TRBJ1-4; 8 bases are shared with TRBD1. J gave up 5 bases and V 1 base, and 3 bases lay outside the gene matches. Germline CDR1 is LGHNA and CDR2 is YSLEER. The CDR3 is made up of 15 amino acids.

The chain links TRBV2 to TRBJ2-3, with TRBD1 matching 8 bases. The V segment lost 9 bases and the J segment 6 bases; nucleotides outside the gene matches: 11. CDR1 SNHLY and CDR2 FYNNEI come from the germline V gene. CDR3 length: 14 residues. The CDR3 loop reads CASDGQGPRDTQYF. The DNA for the CDR3 is TGTGCCAGTGATGGACAGGGTCCAAGGGATACGCAGTATTTT.

V and J are TRBV7-3 and TRBJ2-5, with 7 nucleotides matching TRBD1. Germline V gives CDR1 SGHTA, CDR2 FQGTGA. This CDR3 region has 13 residues. After removal of 2 bases from V and 3 bases from J, the junction contained 0 bases not matched to a gene. CDR3 sequence (DNA): TGTGCCAGCAGCTTAGGGACAGAAGAGACCCAGTACTTC. This encodes CASSLGTEETQYF.

The V gene is TRBV27, the J gene TRBJ2-7; D perhaps matches TRBD2 (6 bases). Germline V lookup: CDR1 MNHEY, CDR2 SMNVEV (reference sequence). The V end lost 5 bases, the J end lost 4 bases, and 15 bases lay between the germline ends. The CDR3 contains 14 residues. The CDR3 nucleotides read TGTGCCAGCAGTCCGGGACTGCTATCGTACGAGCAGTACTTC. It is translated as CASSPGLLSYEQYF.

This sequence joins TRBV4-2 and TRBJ2-1; tentatively, D is TRBD1 (6 bases). Germline values: CDR1 LGHNA, CDR2 YNFKEQ. Deletions cut 2 bases from V and 8 bases from J, with 16 bases between. This CDR3 comprises 15 residues. The CDR3 protein is CASSQNLDSTDEQFF. In DNA form, the CDR3 reads TGTGCCAGCAGCCAAAATCTGGACAGTACCGATGAGCAGTTCTTC.

The chain couples TRBV6-6 to TRBJ2-1, with 7 bases fitting TRBD1. Per the germline V gene, CDR1 is MNHNY and CDR2 is SVGAGI (reference sequence). This CDR3 spans 15 amino acids. With 5 bases clipped from V and 4 bases from J, the junction kept 8 bases outside the gene matches. The CDR3 sequence is CASSKGTELYNEQFF. DNA for the CDR3: TGTGCCAGCAGTAAGGGGACAGAACTATACAATGAGCAGTTCTTC.

The chain carries TRBV2 and TRBJ1-4; D might be TRBD1 (5 bases). This CDR3 has 13 amino acids. Trimming pared 4 bases from V and 5 bases from J, leaving 8 bases between. Germline values: CDR1 SNHLY, CDR2 FYNNEI. The chain's CDR3 is CASSGRGNEKLFF. The CDR3 coding sequence is TGTGCCAGCAGTGGGCGGGGGAATGAAAAACTGTTTTTT.

This sequence joins TRBV6-4 and TRBJ1-5, with D perhaps matching TRBD1 (5 bases). V was trimmed by 3 bases and J by 6 bases, leaving 15 bases between them. Per germline, CDR1 MRHNA and CDR2 SNTAGT. The CDR3 extends over 15 amino acids. The CDR3 DNA follows: TGTGCCAGCAGTGAGGACCCAGGGCCCAGTCAGCCCCAGCATTTT. It is translated as CASSEDPGPSQPQHF.

CDR3 in DNA: TGTGCCAGCAGCCCCCGAGGGGCGGGAGACACCTACGAGCAGTACTTC. Translating gives CASSPRGAGDTYEQYF. The V call is TRBV7-2, the J call TRBJ2-7, with TRBD2 matching 7 bases. The CDR3 is 16 amino acids. The germline V gene has CDR1 SGHTA and CDR2 FQGNSA. Trimming at V came to 5 bases and at J to 2 bases, leaving 12 bases not matched to a gene.

Points on this clone: Within the sample, other DNA sequences also encode this same CDR3. The J gene is TRBJ1-4, the V gene TRBV18; TRBD1 matches 7 bases. In germline, CDR1 is KGHSH, CDR2 LQKENI. Trimming at V came to 4 bases and at J to 5 bases, leaving 1 base not matched to a gene. The CDR3 runs 13 residues. This CDR3 is CASSQGANEKLFF. The CDR3 DNA reads as TGTGCCAGCTCACAGGGGGCAAATGAAAAACTGTTTTTT.

The V gene is TRBV20-1, the J gene TRBJ2-4, with 10 positions matching TRBD2. Germline V gives CDR1 DFQATT, CDR2 SNEGSKA (reference sequence). The CDR3 is 15 amino acids. V shed 3 bases and J 5 bases; nucleotides not matched to a gene: 7. The CDR3: CSASFIAGGQNIQYF. The CDR3 coding sequence is TGCAGTGCTAGTTTTATAGCGGGAGGCCAAAACATTCAGTACTTC.

The chain carries TRBV9 and TRBJ2-2; 8 bases align to TRBD1. Germline-derived CDR1 and CDR2 are SGDLS and YYNGEE. J was trimmed by 4 bases and V by 4 bases; bases with no gene match: 6. This CDR3 is 15 amino acids long. CDR3 coding DNA: TGTGCCAGCAGCCCTCGACAGGGGAGCACCGGGGAGCTGTTTTTT. This translates into CASSPRQGSTGELFF.

This sequence joins TRBV15 and TRBJ1-5; the match to TRBD1 covers 7 bases. The germline CDR1 and CDR2 sequences are LNHNV and YYDKDF (reference sequence). This CDR3 has 18 amino acids. J lost 1 base, V lost 0 bases, and 9 bases had no gene match. The CDR3 region has the DNA TGTGCCACCAGCAGAGATACTAGACAGGGCGGGAGCAATCAGCCCCAGCATTTT. It translates to CATSRDTRQGGSNQPQHF.

The rearrangement links TRBV30 to TRBJ1-6; 7 nucleotides agree with TRBD1. With V trimmed by 1 base and J by 7 bases, 7 bases remained unmatched. The germline V gene encodes CDR1 GTSNPN and CDR2 SVGIG (reference sequence). The CDR3 runs to 15 residues. CDR3: CAWSAGGTVNSPLHF. The DNA for the CDR3 is TGTGCCTGGAGTGCAGGCGGGACAGTCAATTCACCCCTCCACTTT.

V gene TRBV7-8 combines with J gene TRBJ1-5, with D possibly being TRBD1 (5 bases). V shed 3 bases and J shed 7 bases, with 7 bases lying between them. Germline CDR1 and CDR2: SGHVS and FQNEAQ. The length of the CDR3 is 12 residues. The chain's CDR3 is CASSFTGQPQHF. CDR3 DNA: TGTGCCAGCAGCTTTACAGGCCAGCCCCAGCATTTT.

J is TRBJ2-4 and V is TRBV25-1, with 7 bases identical to TRBD1. This CDR3 region has 18 residues. Germline V gene data show CDR1 as MGHDK and CDR2 as SYGVNS. V lost 2 bases and J lost 0; bases outside the gene matches: 10. The CDR3 DNA sequence: TGTGCCAGCAGTGAAGCCACCGGGACAGCTCTAGCCAAAAACATTCAGTACTTC. The encoded protein is CASSEATGTALAKNIQYF.

The chain employs TRBV2 and TRBJ1-6; TRBD1 aligns across 8 bases. CDR1 and CDR2 from the germline V gene are SNHLY and FYNNEI. The V segment lost 6 bases and the J segment 2 bases; nucleotides outside the gene matches: 6. CDR3 length: 16 residues. The CDR3, as DNA: TGTGCCAGCAGAGACGGACAGGGCCCCTATAATTCACCCCTCCACTTT. Residues: CASRDGQGPYNSPLHF.

The sample holds one count of this clone. This sequence joins TRBV18 and TRBJ2-1; a possible D gene is TRBD2 (5 bases). V was shortened by 1 base and J by 9 bases, with 10 bases between the two germline ends. The length of the CDR3 is 13 residues. From germline, CDR1 is KGHSH and CDR2 LQKENI. CDR3 in DNA: TGTGCCAGCTCACCACGTGAAGGAGGTGAGCAGTTCTTC. It encodes CASSPREGGEQFF.

The chain is built from TRBV9 and TRBJ2-7, with D unclear. CDR1 is SGDLS, CDR2 YYNGEE, per germline. The germline V and J ends were trimmed by 0 bases and 4 bases, with 11 bases remaining between them. The CDR3 length is 14 residues. DNA for the CDR3: TGTGCCAGCAGCGTAGGTGGAGACTCGTACGAGCAGTACTTC. Translation gives CASSVGGDSYEQYF.

In its sample, this clone was seen a few times. The chain joins TRBV9 to TRBJ2-1; D possibly corresponds to TRBD1 (5 bases). The CDR3 consists of 15 residues. Germline V CDR1 and CDR2: SGDLS, YYNGEE. V was shortened by 6 bases and J by 4 bases, with 17 bases between the two germline ends. CDR3 in DNA: TGTGCCAGCAATGTTGGGGCTAACCCTTACAATGAGCAGTTCTTC. Its protein is CASNVGANPYNEQFF.

The chain has TRBV5-1 and TRBJ1-1; maybe TRBD1 (5 bases). Looked up from germline, CDR1 is SGHRS and CDR2 is YFSETQ. The V end was cut by 4 bases, the J end by 3 bases, with 10 bases between. The CDR3 runs 13 residues. The CDR3 region has the DNA TGCGCCAGCAGCCCGGACATTTACACTGAAGCTTTCTTT. Residues: CASSPDIYTEAFF.

The chain uses TRBV10-3 and TRBJ1-2, with 11 bases identical to TRBD1. The CDR3 is 14 amino acids. Germline CDR1 and CDR2: ENHRY and SYGVKD. V gave up 2 bases and J gave up 8 bases; unmatched junction bases: 4. The CDR3 sequence: CAISEMGQGGGYTF. The CDR3 DNA reads TGTGCCATCAGTGAGATGGGACAGGGGGGCGGCTACACCTTC.

The chain combines TRBV4-1 with TRBJ1-6; D may be TRBD1 (5 bases). V lost 8 bases and J 3 bases, leaving 11 bases between the germline ends. This CDR3 contains 14 residues. Looked up from germline, CDR1 is MGHRA and CDR2 is YSYEKL. For the CDR3, the DNA is TGCGCCAGCGCGGGGCATTACTATAATTCACCCCTCCACTTT. It translates to CASAGHYYNSPLHF.

The table lists this clone with a few counts. V is TRBV9 and J is TRBJ1-1, with a tentative D call TRBD1 (5 bases). Trimming removed 4 bases from V and 2 bases from J, with 9 bases in between. The germline CDR1 and CDR2 sequences are SGDLS and YYNGEE. The CDR3 contains 13 residues. The CDR3 DNA is TGTGCCAGCAGCCCCAGGGTTAACACTGAAGCTTTCTTT. Translating it yields CASSPRVNTEAFF.

This clone was seen a single time. The chain combines TRBV5-1 with TRBJ1-5; 7 bases map to TRBD1. This CDR3 region has 15 residues. Germline CDR1 reads SGHRS; CDR2 reads YFSETQ. V lost 1 base, J lost 4 bases, and 5 bases stayed unmatched. CDR3 sequence (DNA): TGCGCCAGCAGCTTGAAGGGGGCGCCGAATCAGCCCCAGCATTTT. Translating it yields CASSLKGAPNQPQHF. The full variable domain, completed using reference TRBV5-1 and TRBJ1-5, is KAGVTQTPRYLIKTRGQQVTLSCSPISGHRSVSWYQQTPGQGLQFLFEYFSETQRNKGNFPGRFSGRQFSNSRSEMNVSTLELGDSALYLCASSLKGAPNQPQHFGDGTRLSIL.